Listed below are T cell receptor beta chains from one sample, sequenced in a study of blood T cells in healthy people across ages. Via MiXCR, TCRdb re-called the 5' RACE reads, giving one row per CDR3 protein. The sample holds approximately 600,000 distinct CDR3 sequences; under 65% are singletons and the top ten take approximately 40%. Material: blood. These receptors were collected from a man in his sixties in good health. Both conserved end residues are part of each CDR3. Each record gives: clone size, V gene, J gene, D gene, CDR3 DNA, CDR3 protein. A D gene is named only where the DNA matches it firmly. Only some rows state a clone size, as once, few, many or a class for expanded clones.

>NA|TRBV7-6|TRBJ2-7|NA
TGTGCCAGCAGCTCAACCCCGGTGGCAGGGCAGTACTTC
CASSSTPVAGQYF
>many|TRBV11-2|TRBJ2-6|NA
TGTGCCAGCAGCCCTTACCCTCTAACTGGGGCCAACGTCCTGACTTTC
CASSPYPLTGANVLTF
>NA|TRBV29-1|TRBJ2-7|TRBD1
TGCAGCGTAACAGGGGAGTTCTACGAGCAGTACTTC
CSVTGEFYEQYF
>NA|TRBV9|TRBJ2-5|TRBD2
TGTGCCAGCAGCCTAGCGGGGGGAGGGTTGCAAGAGACCCAGTACTTC
CASSLAGGGLQETQYF
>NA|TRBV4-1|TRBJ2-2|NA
TGCGCCAGCAGCCAAAAGGCCCACCGTTTCGTGCGGGACAGCACCGGGGAGCTGTTTTTT
CASSQKAHRFVRDSTGELFF
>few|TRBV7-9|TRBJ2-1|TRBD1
TGTGCCAGCAGCGCCGGACAGGGGATATCGGAGTTCTTC
CASSAGQGISEFF
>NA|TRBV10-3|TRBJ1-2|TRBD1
TGTGCCACCAGGGACAGCACGACCGCGTTGATTTTTGGCTACACCTTC
CATRDSTTALIFGYTF
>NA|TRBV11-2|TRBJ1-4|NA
TGTGCCAGCAGCACCGGGCCGGGCGGAAAACTGTTTTTT
CASSTGPGGKLFF
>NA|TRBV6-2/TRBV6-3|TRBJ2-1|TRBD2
TGTGCCAGCAGTTACGGGACTAGCGGGGGGCATGAGCAGTTCTTC
CASSYGTSGGHEQFF
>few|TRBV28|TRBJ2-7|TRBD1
TGTGCCAGCAGTGCCGCCGGGACAGGGGGCTCCTACGAGCAGTACTTC
CASSAAGTGGSYEQYF
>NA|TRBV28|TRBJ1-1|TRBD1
TGTGCCAGCAGCATGAGACAGGGGGTTGGCACTGAAGCTTTCTTT
CASSMRQGVGTEAFF
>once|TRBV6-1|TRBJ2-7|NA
TGTGCCAGCAACCAGGGGGGTTCACCCTACGAGCAGTACTTC
CASNQGGSPYEQYF
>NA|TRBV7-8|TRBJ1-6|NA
TGTGCCAGCAGTCCGGACAGCTTCTATAATTCACCCCTCCACTTT
CASSPDSFYNSPLHF
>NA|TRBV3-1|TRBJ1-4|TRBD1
TGTGCCAGCAGGGGGACAGCGCTTAATGAAAAACTGTTTTTT
CASRGTALNEKLFF
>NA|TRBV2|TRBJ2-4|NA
TGTGCCAGCGGGGGAGGACGGTTGGGGGCTATCACCATTCAGTACTTC
CASGGGRLGAITIQYF
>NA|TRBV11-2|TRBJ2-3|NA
TGTGCCAGCAGCCCCCGGGGGGCGTTCGGCACAGATACGCAGTATTTT
CASSPRGAFGTDTQYF
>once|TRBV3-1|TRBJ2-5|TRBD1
TGTGCCAGCAGCCAAGAGGGACAGGGTCGGACCCAGTACTTC
CASSQEGQGRTQYF
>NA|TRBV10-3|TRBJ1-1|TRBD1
TGTGCCATCTCGACAGCAGGGGGCTTTGGCACTGAAGCTTTCTTT
CAISTAGGFGTEAFF
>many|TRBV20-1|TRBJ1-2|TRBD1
TGCAGTGCTATGCCCGAGGACAGGGCGGGGGGCTACACCTTC
CSAMPEDRAGGYTF
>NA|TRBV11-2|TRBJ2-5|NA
TGTGCCAGCAGCTTAATCGGGGGCCCCCAAGAGACCCAGTACTTC
CASSLIGGPQETQYF
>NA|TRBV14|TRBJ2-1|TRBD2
TGTGCCAGCAGCAACTTTCTGGGGGGGTCCTACAATGAGCAGTTCTTC
CASSNFLGGSYNEQFF
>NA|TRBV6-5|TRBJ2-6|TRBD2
TGTGCCAGCAGTTACTCGAGCGGGGAATGGGGGGCCAACGTCCTGACTTTC
CASSYSSGEWGANVLTF
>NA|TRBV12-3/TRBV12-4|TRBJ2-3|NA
TGTGCCAGCAGTTTATTGAGGGATACGCAGTATTTT
CASSLLRDTQYF
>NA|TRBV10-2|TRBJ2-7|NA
TGCGCCAGCAGTCAGACCGGGACGTTAAGCTACAATGAGCAGTACTTC
CASSQTGTLSYNEQYF
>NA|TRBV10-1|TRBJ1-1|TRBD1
TGCGCCAGCAGTGAGCAACAGGGGCCTCGGAACACTGAAGCTTTCTTT
CASSEQQGPRNTEAFF
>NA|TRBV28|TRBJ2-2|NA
TGTGCCAGCAGCACACCTACCGGGGAGCTGTTTTTT
CASSTPTGELFF
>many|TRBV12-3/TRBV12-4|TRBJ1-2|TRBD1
TGTGCCAGCAGTGCGGACAGGGGGAACGGCTACACCTTC
CASSADRGNGYTF
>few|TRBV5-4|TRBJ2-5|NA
TGTGCCAGCAGCTACCCCCTACAGGGATCCCAAGAGACCCAGTACTTC
CASSYPLQGSQETQYF
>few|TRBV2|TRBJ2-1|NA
TGTGCCAGCAGGCCCGGGGCGCCTAGTTATGAGCAGTTCTTC
CASRPGAPSYEQFF
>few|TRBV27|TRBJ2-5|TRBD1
TGTGCCAGCAGTCAACAGGACAGGGCAGGAGAGACCCAGTACTTC
CASSQQDRAGETQYF
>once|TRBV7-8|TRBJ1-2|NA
TGTGCCAGCAGCTTAGGTTCAAGACAGTACCACTATGGCTACACCTTC
CASSLGSRQYHYGYTF
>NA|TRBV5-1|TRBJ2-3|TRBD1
TGCGCCAGCAGCCCTATAGGACAGGGCCAAGATACGCAGTATTTT
CASSPIGQGQDTQYF
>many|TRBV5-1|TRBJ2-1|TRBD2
TGCGCCAGCAGCTGGGGTAGCGGGGGGGCCAAAAATGAGCAGTTCTTC
CASSWGSGGAKNEQFF
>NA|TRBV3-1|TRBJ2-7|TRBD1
TGTGCCAGCAGCGAGGGACAGTCTTTCGAGCAGTACTTC
CASSEGQSFEQYF
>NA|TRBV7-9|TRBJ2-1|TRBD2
TGTGCCAGCAGCGCTTACGGGGAGGGGCGAAATGAGCAGTTCTTC
CASSAYGEGRNEQFF
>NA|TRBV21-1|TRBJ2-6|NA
TGTGCCAGCAGCCGTCCCGGGAGCTCTGGGGCCAACGTCCTGACTTTC
CASSRPGSSGANVLTF
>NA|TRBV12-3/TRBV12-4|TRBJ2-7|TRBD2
TGTGCCAGCAGTTCCCGTGGAGGAGCGGGGGGCCGTAGCTCCTACAATGAGCAGTACTTC
CASSSRGGAGGRSSYNEQYF
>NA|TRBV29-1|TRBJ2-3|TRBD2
TGCAGCGGCAGGACTAGCGGAGCCACAGAGACGCAGTATTTT
CSGRTSGATETQYF
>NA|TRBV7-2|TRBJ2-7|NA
TGTGCCAGCAGCCCCAACGGGGGCCTCGACGAGCAGTACTTC
CASSPNGGLDEQYF
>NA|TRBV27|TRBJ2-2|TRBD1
TGTGCCAGCAGTTGGCGACAGGGCGGCACCGGGGAGCTGTTTTTT
CASSWRQGGTGELFF
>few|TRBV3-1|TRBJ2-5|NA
TGTGCCAGCAGCCAGGGGCGGAGCCAAGAGACCCAGTACTTC
CASSQGRSQETQYF
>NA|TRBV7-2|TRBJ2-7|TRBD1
TGTGCCAGCAGCTCCGGGGCGGGGACAGGCTACGAGCAGTACTTC
CASSSGAGTGYEQYF
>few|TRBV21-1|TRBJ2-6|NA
TGTGCCAGCAGCAAAGCGCTCCGAGGCTCTGGGGCCAACGTCCTGACTTTC
CASSKALRGSGANVLTF
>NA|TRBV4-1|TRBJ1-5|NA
TGCGCCAGCAGCGCCGGGGAAGGGGGTTTTCAGCCCCAGCATTTT
CASSAGEGGFQPQHF
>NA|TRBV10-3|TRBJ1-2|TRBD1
TGTGCCATCAGTGGGGACAGTAACTATGGCTACACCTTC
CAISGDSNYGYTF
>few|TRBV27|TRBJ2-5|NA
TGTGCCAGCAGCCCGGGGGTTGGCCCCCCACAAGAGACCCAGTACTTC
CASSPGVGPPQETQYF
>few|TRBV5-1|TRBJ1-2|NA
TGCGCCAGCAGCTTGGCCGGGAGGGGAGGCTATGGCTACACCTTC
CASSLAGRGGYGYTF
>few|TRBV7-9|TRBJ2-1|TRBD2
TGTGCCAGCAGGCCATCACTAGCGGGAAACAATGAGCAGTTCTTC
CASRPSLAGNNEQFF
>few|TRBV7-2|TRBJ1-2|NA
TGTGCCAGCACCTGGGCAGGTGGTGGTACTAACTATGGCTACACCTTC
CASTWAGGGTNYGYTF
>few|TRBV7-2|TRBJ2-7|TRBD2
TGTGCCAGCAGCTTAGCGACTAGCGGTCCCTACGAGCAGTACTTC
CASSLATSGPYEQYF
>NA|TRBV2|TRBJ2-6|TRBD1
TGTGCCAGCTCGGTAGAGGGGGCCTCTGGGGCCAACGTCCTGACTTTC
CASSVEGASGANVLTF